Included here is one TCR beta chain sequence, with context. The library came from three nested PCR rounds adapted from ARM-PCR protocols. TCRdb reanalysed the multiplex PCR reads using MiXCR and keeps one entry per CDR3 protein. The data contain approximately 120,000 distinct CDR3 sequences, over 65% of them singletons. The entry originates in a study of tumor and adjacent non-tumor tissue in lung cancer. Across the study: Patients comprised approximately eleven adenocarcinoma, a couple of squamous cell carcinoma and 1 small cell lung cancer. Aged about 30 to 76 years, patients included roughly 10 men and a few women with stage I to III disease.

This sample's RNA came from whole unsorted tissue. This sequence originates from a man aged 30 to 45 with non-small cell lung cancer. The sample was lung tumor tissue.

This chain's CDR3 is CAISAPLVSGHEQYF. The CDR3 DNA sequence: TGTGCCATCAGCGCACCACTAGTGAGTGGACACGAGCAGTACTTC. The chain is built from TRBV10-3 and TRBJ2-7; tentatively, D is TRBD2 (5 bases). Germline V gene lookup returns CDR1 ENHRY and CDR2 SYGVKD. This CDR3 is built from 15 residues. With 6 bases removed from V and 5 bases from J, the gap between germline ends came to 20 bases.